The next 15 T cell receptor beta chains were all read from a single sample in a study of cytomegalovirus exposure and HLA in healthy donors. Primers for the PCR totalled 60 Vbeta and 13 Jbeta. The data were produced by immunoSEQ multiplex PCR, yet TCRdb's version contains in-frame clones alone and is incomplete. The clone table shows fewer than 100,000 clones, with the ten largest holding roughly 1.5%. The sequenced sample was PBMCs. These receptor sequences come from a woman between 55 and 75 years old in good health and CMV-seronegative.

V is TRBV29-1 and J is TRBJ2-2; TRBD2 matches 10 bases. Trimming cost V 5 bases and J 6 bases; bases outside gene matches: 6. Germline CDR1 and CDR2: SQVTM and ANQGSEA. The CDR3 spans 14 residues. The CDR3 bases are TGCAGCGTTTTGCTAGCGGGAGAGTCCGGGGAGCTGTTTTTT. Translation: CSVLLAGESGELFF.

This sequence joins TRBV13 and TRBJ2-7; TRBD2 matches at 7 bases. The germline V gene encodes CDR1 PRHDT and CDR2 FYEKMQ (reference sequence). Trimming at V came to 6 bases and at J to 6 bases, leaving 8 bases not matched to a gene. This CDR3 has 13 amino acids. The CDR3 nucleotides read TGTGCCAGCAGTTCCCGGGGGGTTCCCGAGCAGTACTTC. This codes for CASSSRGVPEQYF.

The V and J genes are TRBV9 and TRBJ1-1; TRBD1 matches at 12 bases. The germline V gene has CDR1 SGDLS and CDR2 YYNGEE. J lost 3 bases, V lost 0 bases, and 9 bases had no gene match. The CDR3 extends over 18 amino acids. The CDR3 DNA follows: TGTGCCAGCAGCGTAGACTACGGGACAGGGGGCCGGGACACTGAAGCTTTCTTT. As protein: CASSVDYGTGGRDTEAFF. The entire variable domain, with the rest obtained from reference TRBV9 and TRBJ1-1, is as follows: DSGVTQTPKHLITATGQRVTLRCSPRSGDLSVYWYQQSLDQGLQFLIQYYNGEERAKGNILERFSAQQFPDLHSELNLSSLELGDSALYFCASSVDYGTGGRDTEAFFGQGTRLTVV.

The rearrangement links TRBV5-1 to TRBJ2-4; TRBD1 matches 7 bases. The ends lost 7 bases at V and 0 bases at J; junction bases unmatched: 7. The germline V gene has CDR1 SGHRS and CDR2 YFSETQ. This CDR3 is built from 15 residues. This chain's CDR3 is CASRRDSQAKNIQYF. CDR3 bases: TGCGCCAGCCGAAGGGACAGCCAAGCCAAAAACATTCAGTACTTC.

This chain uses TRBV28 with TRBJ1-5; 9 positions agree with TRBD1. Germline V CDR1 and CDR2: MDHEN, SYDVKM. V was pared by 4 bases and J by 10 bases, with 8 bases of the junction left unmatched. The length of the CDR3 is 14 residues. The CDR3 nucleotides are TGTGCCAGCAGTTCTGGGGGACAGGGAAACCCCCAGCATTTT. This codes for CASSSGGQGNPQHF.

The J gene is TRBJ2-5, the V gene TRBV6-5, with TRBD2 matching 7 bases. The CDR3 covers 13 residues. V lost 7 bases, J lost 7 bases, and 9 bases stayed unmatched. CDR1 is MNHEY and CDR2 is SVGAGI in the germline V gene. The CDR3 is CASKGGRAVTQYF. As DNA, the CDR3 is TGTGCCAGCAAGGGTGGGAGGGCCGTGACCCAGTACTTC.

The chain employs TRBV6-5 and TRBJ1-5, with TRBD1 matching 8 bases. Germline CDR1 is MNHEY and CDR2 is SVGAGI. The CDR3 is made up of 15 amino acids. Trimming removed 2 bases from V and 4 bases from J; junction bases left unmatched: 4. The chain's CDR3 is CASSYTGGENQPQHF. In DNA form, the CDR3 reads TGTGCCAGCAGTTACACAGGGGGAGAAAATCAGCCCCAGCATTTT.

Here the CDR3 reads CASSSQGALDTEAFF. The CDR3 region has the DNA TGTGCCAGCAGCTCACAGGGGGCGCTGGACACTGAAGCTTTCTTT. V gene TRBV7-9 combines with J gene TRBJ1-1, with TRBD1 matching 9 bases. The J segment lost 3 bases and the V segment lost 4 bases, leaving 6 bases of the junction unmatched. The germline gives CDR1 SEHNR, CDR2 FQNEAQ (reference sequence). The CDR3 loop spans 15 amino acids.

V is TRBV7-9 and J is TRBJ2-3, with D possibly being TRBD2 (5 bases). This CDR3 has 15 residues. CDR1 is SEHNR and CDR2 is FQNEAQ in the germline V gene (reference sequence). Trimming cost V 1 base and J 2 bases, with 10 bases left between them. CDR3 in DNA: TGTGCCAGCAGCTTAGGGATTAGCGACACAGATACGCAGTATTTT. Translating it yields CASSLGISDTDTQYF.

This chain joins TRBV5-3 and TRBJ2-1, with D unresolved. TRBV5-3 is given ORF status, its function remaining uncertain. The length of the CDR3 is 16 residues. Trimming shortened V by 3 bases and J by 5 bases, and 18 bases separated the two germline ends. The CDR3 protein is CARSSGSNPPNNEQFF. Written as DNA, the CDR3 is TGTGCCAGAAGCTCGGGTTCCAACCCCCCTAACAATGAGCAGTTCTTC.

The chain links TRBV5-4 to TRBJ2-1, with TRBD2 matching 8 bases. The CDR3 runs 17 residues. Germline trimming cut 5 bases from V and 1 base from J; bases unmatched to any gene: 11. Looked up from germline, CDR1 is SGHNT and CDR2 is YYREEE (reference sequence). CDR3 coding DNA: TGTGCCAGCAGTTACGACGCGGCGGGAGGATCCTACAATGAGCAGTTCTTC. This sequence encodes CASSYDAAGGSYNEQFF.

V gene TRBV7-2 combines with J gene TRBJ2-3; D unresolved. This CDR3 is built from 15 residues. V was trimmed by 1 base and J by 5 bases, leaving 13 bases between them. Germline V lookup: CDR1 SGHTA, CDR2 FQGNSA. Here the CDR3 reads CASSLDANGGDTQYF. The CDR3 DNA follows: TGTGCCAGCAGCTTAGACGCCAACGGTGGAGATACGCAGTATTTT.

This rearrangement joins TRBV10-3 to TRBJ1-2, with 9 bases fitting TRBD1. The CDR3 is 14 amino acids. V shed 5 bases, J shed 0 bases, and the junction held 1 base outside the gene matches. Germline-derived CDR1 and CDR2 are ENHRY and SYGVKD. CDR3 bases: TGTGCCATCAGTACAGGGGGCACTAACTATGGCTACACCTTC. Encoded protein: CAISTGGTNYGYTF.

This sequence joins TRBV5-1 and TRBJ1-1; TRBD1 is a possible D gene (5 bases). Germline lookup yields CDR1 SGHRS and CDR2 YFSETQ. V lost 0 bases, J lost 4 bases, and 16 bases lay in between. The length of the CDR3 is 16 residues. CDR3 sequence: CASSLEPTGLSTEAFF. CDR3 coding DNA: TGCGCCAGCAGCTTGGAACCTACAGGTTTAAGCACTGAAGCTTTCTTT.

CDR3 region: CATTGLTWEKLFF. The CDR3 DNA reads TGTGCCACCACAGGGCTGACGTGGGAAAAACTGTTTTTT. The V gene is TRBV19, the J gene TRBJ1-4, with a possible D match to TRBD1 (6 bases). The length of the CDR3 is 13 residues. V was cut by 10 bases and J by 8 bases, with 17 bases left in between. CDR1 is LNHDA, CDR2 SQIVND, per germline (reference sequence). Together with reference TRBV19 and TRBJ1-4, the CDR3 gives the full variable domain: DGGITQSPKYLFRKEGQNVTLSCEQNLNHDAMYWYRQDPGQGLRLIYYSQIVNDFQKGDIAEGYSVSREKKESFPLTVTSAQKNPTAFYLCATTGLTWEKLFFGSGTQLSVL.